This T cell receptor (beta chain) stems from a study of blood T cell repertoires in COVID-19. Study-wide background: The analysed material was cDNA or gDNA that came from T cells, B-cell-depleted T cells, or PBMCs.

Assay: immunoSEQ multiplex PCR; the TCRdb copy retains only in-frame clones and omits some. This table has about 80,000 clones, around 76% appearing once. Looked up from germline, CDR1 is SGDLS and CDR2 is YYNGEE. CDR3 length: 16 residues. Deletions cut 1 base from V and 4 bases from J, with 17 bases between. The sequence derives from a human donor in a cohort sampled during active COVID-19. Sequenced sample: peripheral blood. The chain combines TRBV9 with TRBJ1-1; possible D gene TRBD1, 5 bases. The CDR3 bases are TGTGCCAGCAGCGTATCGGCCTCTTCCGGGGGCACTGAAGCTTTCTTT. It yields the protein CASSVSASSGGTEAFF.